The text below deals with one T cell receptor (beta chain). The sample holds other DNA sequences that translate to the same CDR3. These data are taken from a study of blood T cell repertoires in COVID-19. Overall study context: COVID-19 samples collected from the United States, Italy and Spain covered acute and convalescent phases.

This CDR3 spans 14 amino acids. Germline V gene data show CDR1 as MNHNS and CDR2 as SASEGT. The ends lost 3 bases at V and 4 bases at J; junction bases unmatched: 3. The assay was immunoSEQ multiplex PCR, and TCRdb's table has in-frame clones only and misses some. Of approximately 47,000 clones in the sample, under 95% were seen once. Sequencing was done on a sample of peripheral blood. The TCR sequence derives from a man aged 70-80 years with active COVID-19. This chain links TRBV6-1 with TRBJ1-2; 9 nucleotides match TRBD1. In nucleotides, the CDR3 is TGTGCCAGCAGTGAGGACAGGGGAGGCTATGGCTACACCTTC. Translating it yields CASSEDRGGYGYTF.